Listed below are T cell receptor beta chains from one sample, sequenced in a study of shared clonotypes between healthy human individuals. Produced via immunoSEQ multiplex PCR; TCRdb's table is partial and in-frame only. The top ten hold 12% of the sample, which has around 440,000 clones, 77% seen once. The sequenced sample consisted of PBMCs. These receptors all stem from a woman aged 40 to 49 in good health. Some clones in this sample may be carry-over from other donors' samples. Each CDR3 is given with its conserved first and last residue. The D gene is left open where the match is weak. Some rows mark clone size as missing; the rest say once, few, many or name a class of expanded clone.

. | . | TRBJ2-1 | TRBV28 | CASSTYSGYYSYNEQFF | TGTGCCAGCAGTACCTATAGCGGATACTACTCCTACAATGAGCAGTTCTTC
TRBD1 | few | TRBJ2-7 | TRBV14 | CASSQRTGAYEQYF | TGTGCCAGCAGCCAAAGGACAGGGGCCTACGAGCAGTACTTC
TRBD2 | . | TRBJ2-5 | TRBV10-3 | CAISGGWAGGLETQYF | TGTGCCATCAGTGGAGGTTGGGCGGGAGGGTTGGAGACCCAGTACTTC
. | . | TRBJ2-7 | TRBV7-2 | CASGFGTYYEQYF | TGTGCCAGCGGCTTCGGGACCTACTACGAGCAGTACTTC
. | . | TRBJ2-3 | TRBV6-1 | CASSPAVKRTDTQYF | TGTGCCAGCAGTCCAGCGGTCAAGAGGACAGATACGCAGTATTTT
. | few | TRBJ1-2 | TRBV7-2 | CASSQTGTTYGYTF | TGTGCCAGCAGCCAAACCGGGACAACCTATGGCTACACCTTC
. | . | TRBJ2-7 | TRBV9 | CASSVGDSRRNRRYEQYF | TGTGCCAGCAGCGTAGGAGATAGTCGGCGGAACCGCCGCTACGAGCAGTACTTC
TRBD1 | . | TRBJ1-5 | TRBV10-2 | CASRSGTGNQPQHF | TGCGCCAGCAGGTCCGGGACAGGCAATCAGCCCCAGCATTTT
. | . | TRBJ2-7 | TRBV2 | CASASRDPPYEQYF | TGTGCCAGCGCCTCGAGGGACCCGCCCTACGAGCAGTACTTC
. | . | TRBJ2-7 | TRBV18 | CASSPPSGSYEQYF | TGTGCCAGCTCACCACCGAGCGGCTCCTACGAGCAGTACTTC
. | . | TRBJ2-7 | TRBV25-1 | CASSEVAYEQYF | TGTGCCAGCAGTGAAGTAGCCTACGAGCAGTACTTC
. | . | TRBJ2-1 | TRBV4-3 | CASSQDVSFYNEQFF | TGCGCCAGCAGCCAAGACGTTTCCTTCTACAATGAGCAGTTCTTC
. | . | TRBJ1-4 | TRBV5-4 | CASSRLAGSQEKLFF | TGTGCCAGCAGCCGTTTGGCAGGGTCACAAGAAAAACTGTTTTTT
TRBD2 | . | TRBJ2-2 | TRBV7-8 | CASSLELADANTGELFF | TGTGCCAGCAGCTTAGAACTAGCGGACGCGAACACCGGGGAGCTGTTTTTT
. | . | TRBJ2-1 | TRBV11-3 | CASSPGQGPYNEQFF | TGTGCCAGCAGCCCGGGGCAGGGCCCCTACAATGAGCAGTTCTTC
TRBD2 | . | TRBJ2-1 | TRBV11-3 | CASSPLAASSYNEQFF | TGTGCCAGCAGCCCCCTAGCGGCTAGCTCCTACAATGAGCAGTTCTTC
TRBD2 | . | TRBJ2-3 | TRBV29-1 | CSVIKIAGSTDTQYF | TGCAGCGTGATAAAAATAGCGGGAAGCACAGATACGCAGTATTTT
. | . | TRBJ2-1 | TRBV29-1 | CSVHQVSIYNEQFF | TGCAGCGTTCATCAGGTTTCAATTTACAATGAGCAGTTCTTC
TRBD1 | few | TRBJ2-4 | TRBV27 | CASSLSGTGGNIQYF | TGTGCCAGCAGTTTATCAGGGACAGGGGGGAACATTCAGTACTTC
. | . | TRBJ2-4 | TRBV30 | CAWSAGDPGGGNIQYF | TGTGCCTGGAGCGCTGGGGACCCAGGAGGGGGAAACATTCAGTACTTC
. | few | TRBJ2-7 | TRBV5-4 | CASSADWSSYEQYF | TGTGCCAGCAGCGCAGACTGGAGCTCCTACGAGCAGTACTTC
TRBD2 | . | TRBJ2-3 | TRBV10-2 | CASTLAGEDTQYF | TGCGCCAGCACTCTAGCGGGAGAAGATACGCAGTATTTT
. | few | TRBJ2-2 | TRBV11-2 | CTSSLDPGRRGTGELFF | TGTACCAGCAGCTTAGATCCCGGCCGGAGGGGCACCGGGGAGCTGTTTTTT
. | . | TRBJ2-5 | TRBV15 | CAASRTGPEAQTQYF | TGTGCCGCCAGCAGAACCGGGCCAGAGGCGCAGACCCAGTACTTC
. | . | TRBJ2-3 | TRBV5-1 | CASSSRSGSTDTQYF | TGCGCCAGCAGCTCCCGAAGCGGGAGCACAGATACGCAGTATTTT
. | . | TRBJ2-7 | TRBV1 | CTSSQRQRERGEQYF | TGCACCAGCAGCCAACGTCAGCGGGAGCGGGGCGAGCAGTACTTC
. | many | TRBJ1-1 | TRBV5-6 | CARQGSNTEAFF | TGTGCCAGACAGGGAAGCAACACTGAAGCTTTCTTT
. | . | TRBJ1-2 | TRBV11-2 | CASSSEGAYYGYTF | TGTGCCAGCAGCTCGGAAGGCGCTTACTATGGCTACACCTTC
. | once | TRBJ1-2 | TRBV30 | CAWSPDSNYGYTF | TGTGCCTGGAGCCCGGACAGTAACTATGGCTACACCTTC
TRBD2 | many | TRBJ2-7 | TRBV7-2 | CASSSDRLAGGYEQYF | TGTGCCAGCAGCTCCGATCGACTAGCGGGGGGCTACGAGCAGTACTTC
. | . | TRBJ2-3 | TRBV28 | CASSQPPTDTQYF | TGTGCCAGCAGCCAGCCCCCCACAGATACGCAGTATTTT
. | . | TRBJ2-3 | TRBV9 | CASSVVGHPTDTQYF | TGTGCCAGCAGCGTAGTTGGGCATCCCACAGATACGCAGTATTTT
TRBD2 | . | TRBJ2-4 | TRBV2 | CASSPTSGSVLNIQYF | TGTGCCAGCAGCCCGACTAGCGGGAGTGTTCTGAACATTCAGTACTTC
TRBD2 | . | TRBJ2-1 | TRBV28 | CASSLTSGGRGQFF | TGTGCCAGCAGTTTAACTAGCGGGGGCCGCGGGCAGTTCTTC
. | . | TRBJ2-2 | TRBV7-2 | CASSPFRGVDTGELFF | TGTGCCAGCAGCCCGTTCAGGGGGGTTGACACCGGGGAGCTGTTTTTT
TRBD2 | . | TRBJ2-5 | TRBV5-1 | CASSPGLGQETQYF | TGCGCCAGCAGCCCAGGACTAGGCCAAGAGACCCAGTACTTC
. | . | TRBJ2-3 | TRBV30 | CAWRSPRDTQYF | TGTGCCTGGAGAAGCCCGCGAGATACGCAGTATTTT
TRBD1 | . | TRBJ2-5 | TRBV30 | CACTAGTGLWETQYF | TGTGCCTGTACCGCCGGGACAGGGCTTTGGGAGACCCAGTACTTC
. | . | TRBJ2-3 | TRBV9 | CASSVSSDTQYF | TGTGCCAGCAGCGTAAGTTCAGATACGCAGTATTTT
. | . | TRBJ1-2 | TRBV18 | CASSPGQGNANYGYTF | TGTGCCAGCTCACCAGGGCAGGGGAACGCTAACTATGGCTACACCTTC
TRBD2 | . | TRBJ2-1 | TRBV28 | CASSSVRLAWSYNEQFF | TGTGCCAGCAGTTCGGTGAGACTAGCATGGTCCTACAATGAGCAGTTCTTC
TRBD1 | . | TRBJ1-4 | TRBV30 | CAWSQGANEKLFF | TGTGCCTGGTCACAGGGGGCAAATGAAAAACTGTTTTTT
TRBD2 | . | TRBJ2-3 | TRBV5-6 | CASSLGAGEAQYF | TGTGCCAGCAGCTTGGGGGCGGGAGAGGCGCAGTATTTT
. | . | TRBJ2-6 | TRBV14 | CASSQGGSGANVLTF | TGTGCCAGCAGCCAAGGTGGCTCTGGGGCCAACGTCCTGACTTTC
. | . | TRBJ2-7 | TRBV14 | CASSQVVYEQYF | TGTGCCAGCAGCCAAGTCGTCTACGAGCAGTACTTC
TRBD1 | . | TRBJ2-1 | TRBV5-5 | CASTAPSGTGEYNEQFF | TGTGCCAGCACCGCACCATCCGGGACAGGAGAATACAATGAGCAGTTCTTC